One and the same sample provided the 25 T cell receptor beta chains below, sequenced in a study of cytomegalovirus exposure and HLA in healthy donors (dated by TCRdb to 2016 to 2017). The library came from the immunoSEQ multiplex PCR assay. The multiplex PCR relied on a mix of 60 forward primers for TCR Vbeta segments and 13 reverse primers for TCR Jbeta segments. This is the immuneACCESS table as TCRdb keeps it, with only in-frame sequences that have V and J called. A part of the clones is gone; compared with another copy, unresolved V genes explain less than half, and the rest is unexplained. The sample includes about 170,000 clones, with approximately 84% observed a single time. 0.38% of the sample is taken by the ten largest. Sequenced: PBMCs. The receptors were gathered from a boy under 10 years old in good health and CMV-seronegative.

The genes are TRBV13 and TRBJ2-1; TRBD2 matches 7 bases. V gave up 5 bases and J gave up 0 bases; unmatched junction bases: 4. The germline V gene encodes CDR1 PRHDT and CDR2 FYEKMQ (reference sequence). The CDR3 sequence is 15 residues long. CDR3 nucleotide sequence: TGTGCCAGCAGCGCCGGGGGGAGCTCCTACAATGAGCAGTTCTTC. Translating it yields CASSAGGSSYNEQFF. Drawing the rest from reference TRBV13 and TRBJ2-1, the complete variable domain is AAGVIQSPRHLIKEKRETATLKCYPIPRHDTVYWYQQGPGQDPQFLISFYEKMQSDKGSIPDRFSAQQFSDYHSELNMSSLELGDSALYFCASSAGGSSYNEQFFGPGTRLTVL.

The rearrangement joins TRBV10-1 to TRBJ2-1; 10 nucleotides line up with TRBD1. Per germline, CDR1 WNHNN and CDR2 SYGVQD (reference sequence). The CDR3 totals 16 residues. Trimming took 0 bases from V and 7 from J; bases not matched to a gene: 6. CDR3 sequence (DNA): TGCGCCAGCAGTGAGTCCGGGGGACAGGGGATTAATGAGCAGTTCTTC. It translates to CASSESGGQGINEQFF.

The chain's CDR3 is CASSIGRAGTDTQYF. As DNA, the CDR3 is TGTGCCAGTAGTATCGGGAGGGCCGGGACAGATACGCAGTATTTT. This chain connects TRBV19 to TRBJ2-3; 8 bases are a match to TRBD2. Germline lookup yields CDR1 LNHDA and CDR2 SQIVND (reference sequence). V was clipped by 3 bases and J by 3 bases; unmatched bases: 5. This CDR3 contains 15 residues.

The chain employs TRBV12-5 and TRBJ2-2; TRBD2 might be the D (6 bases). Between the trimmed V and J ends, which lost 2 bases and 4 bases, there was a span of 8 bases. CDR3 length: 14 amino acids. Germline V gene sequence: CDR1 LGHNT, CDR2 FRNRAP. The CDR3 DNA is TGTGCTAGTGGTTTGCGGGGAGGCACCGGGGAGCTGTTTTTT. Translation gives CASGLRGGTGELFF.

This clone was detected only a few times. The J gene is TRBJ2-5, the V gene TRBV30, with D unresolved. The V and J ends lost 5 bases and 0 bases respectively, with 10 bases between them. The germline CDR1 and CDR2 sequences are GTSNPN and SVGIG (reference sequence). The CDR3 length is 13 residues. The CDR3 DNA sequence: TGTGCCTGGGGGTACAGCCACCAAGAGACCCAGTACTTC. As protein: CAWGYSHQETQYF.

In this sample, this clone turned up once. The V gene is TRBV2, the J gene TRBJ1-1; TRBD1 is a possible D gene (6 bases). Trimming left V 8 bases short and J 1 base short, with 11 bases between. Germline CDR1 and CDR2: SNHLY and FYNNEI. CDR3 length: 13 residues. The CDR3 DNA reads as TGTGCCAGCCGACAGGAAACGAACACTGAAGCTTTCTTT. Translating gives CASRQETNTEAFF.

The chain recombines TRBV10-2 with TRBJ2-1; TRBD2 is a possible D gene (5 bases). CDR1 WSHSY and CDR2 SAAADI come from the germline V gene. The CDR3 spans 15 residues. Trimming stripped 5 bases from V and 1 base from J, with 12 bases between. CDR3 protein: CASSLEGPSYNEQFF. CDR3 DNA sequence: TGCGCCAGCAGTCTCGAGGGCCCGTCCTACAATGAGCAGTTCTTC.

The gene calls are TRBV15 and TRBJ1-5; D not resolved. The CDR3 has 12 residues. V was clipped by 8 bases and J by 1 base, with 6 bases between them. CDR1 and CDR2 (germline): LNHNV, YYDKDF (reference sequence). The CDR3 DNA follows: TGTGCCACCGCGGTCAGCAATCAGCCCCAGCATTTT. Protein: CATAVSNQPQHF.

This clone was observed a handful of times. CDR3 nucleotides: TGTGCCCAAAACAGGGATGGGGGCCTGAGCACTGAAGCTTTCTTT. This gives the protein CAQNRDGGLSTEAFF. V usage is TRBV7-9 and J usage is TRBJ1-1, with D possibly being TRBD1 (6 bases). Germline V gives CDR1 SEHNR, CDR2 FQNEAQ (reference sequence). The V and J ends lost 11 bases and 4 bases respectively, with 23 bases between them. The CDR3 is 15 amino acids. Looking up the rest from reference TRBV7-9 and TRBJ1-1 gives the full variable domain: DTGVSQNPRHKITKRGQNVTFRCDPISEHNRLYWYRQTLGQGPEFLTYFQNEAQLEKSRLLSDRFSAERPKGSFSTLEIQRTEQGDSAMYLCAQNRDGGLSTEAFFGQGTRLTVV.

The chain combines TRBV10-3 with TRBJ2-3, with D perhaps TRBD2 (6 bases). Germline V gene sequence: CDR1 ENHRY, CDR2 SYGVKD. Trimming stripped 10 bases from V and 5 bases from J, with 13 bases between. CDR3 length: 12 amino acids. The CDR3 sequence: CATSSEQDTQYF. In nucleotides, the CDR3 is TGTGCCACGTCTAGCGAGCAAGATACGCAGTATTTT.

The chain links TRBV4-1 to TRBJ2-5; TRBD2 agrees at 7 bases. Germline V gene sequence: CDR1 MGHRA, CDR2 YSYEKL. J gave up 1 base and V 1 base, and 9 bases lay outside the gene matches. CDR3 size: 17 residues. The CDR3 nucleotides read TGCGCCAGCAGCCAAGGAAAGGCTAGCGGCCCCCAAGAGACCCAGTACTTC. Amino acids: CASSQGKASGPQETQYF.

The chain's CDR3 is CASSRRDRVTEAFF. CDR3 coding DNA: TGTGCCAGTAGTAGACGGGACAGGGTAACTGAAGCTTTCTTT. The V call is TRBV19, the J call TRBJ1-1, with 9 bases lining up with TRBD1. V dropped 4 bases and J dropped 5; count of bases not matched to a gene: 5. The CDR3 totals 14 residues. Germline V CDR1 and CDR2: LNHDA, SQIVND (reference sequence).

The gene calls are TRBV5-6 and TRBJ2-3, with a possible D match to TRBD1 (5 bases). Per the germline V gene, CDR1 is SGHDT and CDR2 is YYEEEE. The CDR3 runs 13 residues. The V gene lost 9 bases and the J gene lost 1 base, with 12 bases spanning the gap. CDR3 sequence (DNA): TGTGCCACCTCCGCAGGGCGCACAGATACGCAGTATTTT. This translates into CATSAGRTDTQYF. Supplemented by reference TRBV5-6 and TRBJ2-3, the full variable domain reads DAGVTQSPTHLIKTRGQQVTLRCSPKSGHDTVSWYQQALGQGPQFIFQYYEEEERQRGNFPDRFSGHQFPNYSSELNVNALLLGDSALYLCATSAGRTDTQYFGPGTRLTVL.

The chain employs TRBV9 and TRBJ2-1; D call uncertain. CDR3 length equals 14 residues. V lost 3 bases and J lost 3, with 10 bases in between. Germline V gene sequence: CDR1 SGDLS, CDR2 YYNGEE. As DNA, the CDR3 is TGTGCCAGCAGCGCTGGCCGGAGCTACAATGAGCAGTTCTTC. As protein: CASSAGRSYNEQFF.

V and J are TRBV19 and TRBJ2-7; D may be TRBD2 (6 bases). The germline CDR1 and CDR2 sequences are LNHDA and SQIVND (reference sequence). The V end was cut by 7 bases, the J end by 0 bases, with 13 bases between. The CDR3 is 14 amino acids. CDR3 bases: TGTGCCAGTAAACCTAGCGCTGACTCCTACGAGCAGTACGTC. It encodes CASKPSADSYEQYV.

The chain carries TRBV5-1 and TRBJ2-2; TRBD1 might be the D (5 bases). There are 15 residues in the CDR3. Germline V gene sequence: CDR1 SGHRS, CDR2 YFSETQ. Between the trimmed V and J ends, which lost 5 bases and 0 bases, there was a span of 11 bases. The CDR3 DNA is TGCGCCAGCAGGCCGACAGCCTCGAACACCGGGGAGCTGTTTTTT. This gives the protein CASRPTASNTGELFF.

The rearrangement joins TRBV5-8 to TRBJ1-4; TRBD1 is a possible D gene (6 bases). Trimming left V 5 bases short and J 0 bases short, with 20 bases between. Germline loops: CDR1 SGHTS, CDR2 YDEGEE. The CDR3 totals 18 residues. CDR3 loop: CASSSKDKGDSTNEKLFF. Here the CDR3 DNA reads TGTGCCAGCAGTTCGAAGGACAAGGGGGATTCAACTAATGAAAAACTGTTTTTT.

The V call is TRBV6-1, the J call TRBJ1-2; D unclear. V gave up 6 bases and J gave up 3 bases, with 14 bases separating them. Germline assignment: CDR1 MNHNS and CDR2 SASEGT. This CDR3 region has 14 residues. Here the CDR3 DNA reads TGTGCCAGCAGGTCCGGTCGGTCGGACTATGGCTACACCTTC. Amino acids: CASRSGRSDYGYTF.

V gene TRBV29-1 combines with J gene TRBJ2-7; tentative D call: TRBD1 (5 bases). The CDR3 covers 13 residues. CDR1 is SQVTM and CDR2 is ANQGSEA in the germline V gene. The V gene lost 7 bases and the J gene lost 5 bases, with 18 bases spanning the gap. CDR3 DNA: TGCAGCGCCTCCCCCGGGCAGGGCCACGAGCAGTACTTC. Its translation: CSASPGQGHEQYF.

This clone was counted once. The V gene is TRBV9, the J gene TRBJ2-5; weak D call: TRBD1 (6 bases). This CDR3 is built from 17 residues. Germline CDR1 SGDLS, CDR2 YYNGEE. Trimming pared 0 bases from V and 0 bases from J, leaving 15 bases between. The CDR3 protein is CASSVEQGSGYQETQYF. The CDR3 bases are TGTGCCAGCAGCGTAGAACAGGGATCAGGGTACCAAGAGACCCAGTACTTC.

The chain employs TRBV10-3 and TRBJ2-1; 8 bases align to TRBD1. The CDR3 contains 15 residues. Germline V gene lookup returns CDR1 ENHRY and CDR2 SYGVKD. J lost 3 bases, V lost 2 bases, and 3 bases had no gene match. The CDR3: CAISERQGHYNEQFF. Here the CDR3 DNA reads TGTGCCATCAGTGAGAGACAGGGGCACTACAATGAGCAGTTCTTC.

This clone has only one observation. V and J are TRBV4-1 and TRBJ1-2; D not certain. Germline CDR1 MGHRA, CDR2 YSYEKL. V lost 4 bases and J 4 bases, leaving 16 bases between the germline ends. This CDR3 is 15 amino acids long. The CDR3 region is CASSPQVRVGYGYTF. The DNA for the CDR3 is TGCGCCAGCAGCCCGCAAGTGAGGGTCGGCTATGGCTACACCTTC.

This chain uses TRBV7-3 with TRBJ2-1; 7 positions agree with TRBD1. CDR1 and CDR2 from the germline V gene are SGHTA and FQGTGA. The CDR3 length is 14 residues. J gave up 4 bases and V 6 bases, and 6 bases lay outside the gene matches. The CDR3 bases are TGTGCCAGCAGTCCGGACAGGCCTTACAATGAGCAGTTCTTC. It specifies CASSPDRPYNEQFF. Full variable domain (rest looked up from reference TRBV7-3 and TRBJ2-1): GAGVSQTPSNKVTEKGKYVELRCDPISGHTALYWYRQSLGQGPEFLIYFQGTGAADDSGLPNDRFFAVRPEGSVSTLKIQRTERGDSAVYLCASSPDRPYNEQFFGPGTRLTVL.

The CDR3 spells CASGTGALGTDTQYF. The CDR3 DNA is TGCGCCAGCGGAACAGGGGCTCTGGGCACAGATACGCAGTATTTT. The gene calls are TRBV5-1 and TRBJ2-3; 7 bases fit TRBD1. Germline assignment: CDR1 SGHRS and CDR2 YFSETQ. The CDR3 has 15 residues. V was pared by 7 bases and J by 1 base, with 9 bases of the junction left unmatched.

The chain uses TRBV5-1 and TRBJ1-1; possible D gene TRBD1, 6 bases. The CDR3 is made up of 14 amino acids. From germline, CDR1 is SGHRS and CDR2 YFSETQ. Trimming cost V 0 bases and J 8 bases, with 14 bases left between them. The DNA of the CDR3 is TGCGCCAGCAGCTTGGGACCTAGGGGGTCCGAAGCTTTCTTT. This encodes CASSLGPRGSEAFF.